This T cell receptor beta chain was found in a study of blood T cell repertoires in COVID-19 (TCRdb year 2020). For the wider study: Samples covering the acute and convalescent phases of COVID-19 were provided by collaborators in the United States, Italy and Spain. Where available, HLA class I and class II types were taken from metadata supplied by the sample provider and were not determined by assay-based typing. The dataset comprised deeply sampled blood TCRbeta repertoires from subjects exposed to, actively infected with, or recovered from COVID-19. The samples were drawn from the first 160 participants of the ongoing ImmuneRACE study and from over a thousand subjects provided by 6 global collaborators. The prospective study material was composed of cDNA or gDNA derived from T cells, B-cell-depleted T cells, or PBMCs. A freely available public database, intended as a resource for researchers studying the immune response to SARS-CoV-2, is where the repertoires were released. Sample metadata almost always included a de-identified subject ID, COVID-19 status, age in years and sex. General findings and caveats noted by the study authors: The amount of clinical and demographic metadata varied by source and participant and was provided uncurated.

Each collaborating institution followed its own protocols to collect whole blood in K2EDTA tubes. For TCRbeta analysis, collaborator samples were shipped as frozen whole blood, as isolated PBMCs, or as DNA extracted from either sample type. Regarding this clone: Its antigen is not yet known. The sample holds no much larger clone one base away, and base qualities are not on file.

TCRbeta CDR3 regions were amplified from genomic DNA by means of the immunoSEQ Assay, a bias-controlled multiplex PCR. The authors' pipeline ran thus. The number of nucleated cells in each sample was estimated by amplification of reference gene primers within the assay. Sequence reads were collapsed and filtered to measure the absolute abundance of every unique TCRbeta CDR3 rearrangement. For each sample, productive Simpson clonality was calculated as the square root of Simpson's diversity index across productive rearrangements. Drawn from immuneACCESS, this table holds only the in-frame rearrangements with V and J called that TCRdb kept. Clones are partly lost; checked studies trace under half to an unresolved V gene and leave the rest unexplained. V and J calls and clone size follow that table, whereas D and trimming were derived from the DNA. The sample has about 47,000 clones on record, over 80% of them singletons. Approximately 1.4% of the sample is in the top ten clones.

The CDR3 runs 17 residues from the cysteine to the phenylalanine. CDR3 DNA is the only sequence kept; it has 51 bases, read in frame from the first base. The junction shows trimming of 1 base on V and 1 base on J, plus 16 bases between the germline ends. The germline V gene (reference sequence) sets CDR1 to LGHDT and CDR2 to YNNKEL. The clonotype originates from a man between 50 and 59 years old with acute or convalescent COVID-19. The sample consisted of peripheral blood. The chain links TRBV3-1 (or the pseudogene TRBV3-2) with TRBJ1-1; the D gene is unclear. The CDR3 sequence is CASSQALRTEENTEAFF. The nucleotide sequence is given as TGTGCCAGCAGCCAAGCCCTCAGGACGGAGGAGAACACTGAAGCTTTCTTT.